This T cell receptor beta chain was found in a study of CD8+ T cells in alopecia areata (dated by TCRdb to 2016 to 2019). Turning to the overall study: The treated patients took part in an open-label pilot trial in which moderate-to-severe alopecia areata was treated with oral tofacitinib at 5 to 10 mg twice daily. Tofacitinib was given for 6 to 18 months, followed by 6 months of follow-up off drug to assess delayed response and recurrence. For the treated patients, the SALT score, which quantifies what percentage of scalp surface area is affected, served as the measure of disease severity. The study used high-throughput TCRbeta sequencing to examine T cell clonal expansion in alopecia areata, in both the C3H/HeJ mouse model and human patients. In humans, TCRbeta sequencing was performed on scalp tissue and on sorted CD4+ and CD8+ peripheral blood T cells from healthy controls and from patients with patchy or totalis/universalis alopecia areata. Patients on tofacitinib were biopsied at baseline and after 4 and 24 weeks of treatment, and several of the patients also had a later scalp biopsy. Clonality in the scalp was compared among normal scalp (n=4), patchy alopecia areata scalp (n=8), and alopecia totalis/universalis scalp (n=8). The RNA source kit depended on sample type: the PAXgene miRNA kit for fixed scalp, the miRNeasy kit for PBMCs, and the RNeasy kit for mouse skin. Amplification of TCRbeta CDR3 regions was done by immunoSEQ multiplex PCR using 35 Vbeta forward primers and 13 Jbeta reverse primers.

Of note for this clone: The specificity of this receptor is unknown. No base qualities exist here, and no much larger clone lies one base off it.

The sample's treatment or condition label is to be understood as: oral pan-JAK inhibitor, 5-10 mg twice daily. Peripheral blood and lesional scalp punch biopsies were obtained from patients with alopecia areata. PBMCs were separated by density centrifugation and stained for CD3, CD4 and CD8, after which CD4+ and CD8+ T cells were sorted on a FACSAria. Overall study results and their limits: Many expanded lesional clones were found to persist in scalp and blood during tofacitinib treatment, and relapse after treatment cessation may be partly explained by this persistence. Lesional scalp, especially in alopecia totalis/universalis, showed higher clonality and more expanded CD8+ clones than normal scalp, suggesting antigenic drive. Tofacitinib significantly lowered scalp clonality and the number of expanded CD8+ clones among the top 100 scalp clones. Because the treated cohort was small and had just a single nonresponder, larger studies are needed to establish links between baseline CD8+ expansion and response. Unlike mouse skin, which is dominated by gammadelta T cells, normal human skin has resident alphabeta T cells that are also sequenced, and this complicates analysis of the scalp TCR repertoire. Compared with mice, TCR sequences shared between patients were less clear, possibly partly because of HLA diversity across the patient population.

The germline V gene (reference sequence) supplies CDR1 DFQATT and CDR2 SNEGSKA. V was cut back by 5 bases and J by 11 bases, leaving a gap of 15 bases between them. From the cysteine up to the phenylalanine, the CDR3 has a length of 11 residues. This entry keeps only the CDR3 DNA: 33 bases, framed from base 1. Library method: the immunoSEQ multiplex PCR assay. RNA was extracted from all samples and reverse transcribed into cDNA, which served as template for TCR sequencing. SuperScript III was used to make first-strand cDNA, primed with a 2:1 mix of oligo-dT and random hexamers. A synthetic immune receptor repertoire was used to gauge amplification bias, and whatever bias remained was removed computationally. Under the source paper's analysis protocol: After raw reads were preprocessed to remove errors, the CDR3 was defined following IMGT conventions as running from the conserved cysteine to phenylalanine. Clonality was calculated as 1 minus Shannon entropy normalized by log2 of the number of productive unique TCRs. Scalp TCRbeta sequences were cross-referenced with sorted blood CD4 and CD8 repertoires so that the CD4 or CD8 identity of scalp clones could be inferred. Here the immuneACCESS table is served through TCRdb, limited to in-frame sequences with V and J called. Missing clones are a known gap in these copies; in checked studies unresolved V genes cover under half, and the rest lacks a known reason. The DNA gave D and trimming, while V, J and clone size come from that table. The table for this sample lists hundreds of thousands of clones; under 70% of them were counted only once. 0.95% to 1.5% of the sample is in the top ten clones.

The V and J genes are TRBV20-1 and TRBJ1-2; the D gene assignment is ambiguous. The clonotype was recovered from a human donor with alopecia areata. The material sequenced was CD4+ T cells sorted from blood, taken at week 44, from a patient treated with tofacitinib. In nucleotide form, the sequence is TGCAGTGCTTTAGTCGGTTTGGTTTACACCTTC. Its protein reads: CSALVGLVYTF.